The clone carrying this T cell receptor beta chain was detected many times. Its antigen is as yet unknown. This entry belongs to a study of human T cells and chemical hapten exposure. The study, taken as a whole, reports: Counts of TCRs above 1 in 1000 frequency stayed unchanged with DPC sensitization.

Documented time point: patch test 2, 6 weeks after DPC sensitization. Stated treatment: therapeutic diphenylcyclopropenone sensitization with weekly scalp DPC. MiXCR, run by TCRdb on the RACE reads, gives a single entry per CDR3 protein. The sample holds 140,000 or so distinct CDR3 sequences, about an eighth seen once. Germline loops: CDR1 LNHDA, CDR2 SQIVND (reference sequence). This CDR3 is built from 16 residues. Trimming cost V 8 bases and J 5 bases; bases outside gene matches: 16. The sequence derives from a woman aged 50 to 60 with alopecia areata. Some clones in this sample may be carry-over from other donors' samples. The V gene is TRBV19, the J gene TRBJ2-5; 8 bases map to TRBD1. The input for sequencing was whole blood, taken in connection with sensitization to the hapten diphenylcyclopropenone (DPC). CDR3 DNA sequence: TGTGCCAGTCGAACGTCTTGGACAGGGAGGAAGGAGACCCAGTACTTC. This translates into CASRTSWTGRKETQYF. Variable domain in full (rest from reference TRBV19 and TRBJ2-5): DGGITQSPKYLFRKEGQNVTLSCEQNLNHDAMYWYRQDPGQGLRLIYYSQIVNDFQKGDIAEGYSVSREKKESFPLTVTSAQKNPTAFYLCASRTSWTGRKETQYFGPGTRLLVL.